This T cell receptor beta chain stems from a study of CD8 T cells in ankylosing spondylitis. Notes on the study in general: Among TCR beta sequences, a motif of eight highly homologous variants appeared characteristic of ankylosing spondylitis blood. Clones tied to disease were said to be significantly enriched in matched ankylosing spondylitis synovial fluid. Disease-associated clonotypes exhibited CD8+ identity and were relatively infrequent in peripheral blood.

Quantitative 5'-RACE with molecular barcodes produced the TCR beta libraries. TCRdb re-analysed the 5' RACE reads in MiXCR, keeping a single row per CDR3 protein. The table shows roughly 440,000 distinct CDR3 sequences, with approximately 17% occurring only once. This clonotype was recorded many times. Its antigen is not identified. At one of its ends the junction is not consistent with the germline gene, which may arise from a read error. The CDR3 runs to 12 residues. The chain uses TRBV12-3 or TRBV12-4 and TRBJ1-5; D is undetermined. This clonotype was obtained from a male donor with ankylosing spondylitis. The material sequenced was blood, either unsorted or a sorted T cell fraction (not recorded which). The CDR3 region has the DNA TGTGCCAGCAGTTCCCGAAATCAGGCCCAGCATTTT. Residues: CASSSRNQAQHF.